Listed here are 21 T cell receptor beta chains from one sample, sequenced in a study of blood T cell repertoires in COVID-19 (dated by TCRdb to the early 2020s). Libraries were made using the immunoSEQ multiplex PCR assay. In TCRdb, the immuneACCESS table is reduced to in-frame sequences with V and J assigned. These tables do not hold every clone; where another copy was compared, an unresolved V gene accounts for under half, and the others remain unexplained. Present in this sample are under 400,000 clones, around 87% of which were seen just once. More than 1.5% of the sample rests with the top ten. The sequenced sample consisted of PBMCs or T cells enriched from blood (not recorded which). The receptors were sampled from a middle-aged man in a cohort exposed to, infected with or recovered from COVID-19 (not recorded which).

The CDR3 coding sequence is TGTGCCAGCAGCGTTGATCCAGGGTGGGTAGGGGAGCAGTACTTC. This translates into CASSVDPGWVGEQYF. The genes are TRBV9 and TRBJ2-7; the D gene is possibly TRBD1 (5 bases). This CDR3 is 15 amino acids long. In germline, CDR1 is SGDLS, CDR2 YYNGEE. Trimming shortened V by 2 bases and J by 7 bases, and 19 bases separated the two germline ends.

This chain connects TRBV30 to TRBJ1-1, with TRBD1 as a possible D gene (5 bases). Deletions cut 2 bases from V and 2 bases from J, with 18 bases between. In germline, CDR1 is GTSNPN, CDR2 SVGIG (reference sequence). The CDR3 is made up of 16 amino acids. The CDR3, as DNA: TGTGCCTGGAGTCCGGACACGATTAGTAGTAACACTGAAGCTTTCTTT. The encoded protein is CAWSPDTISSNTEAFF.

This clone was recorded a few times. The chain joins TRBV2 to TRBJ2-7; D gene uncertain. Germline lookup yields CDR1 SNHLY and CDR2 FYNNEI. There are 11 residues in the CDR3. Trimming stripped 4 bases from V and 2 bases from J, with 3 bases between. The chain's CDR3 is CASSGAYEQYF. CDR3 DNA sequence: TGTGCCAGCAGTGGAGCCTACGAGCAGTACTTC.

The V and J genes are TRBV28 and TRBJ1-2; TRBD1 might be the D (6 bases). CDR3 size: 14 residues. The ends were cut back, 2 bases at V and 3 bases at J, with 10 bases in the middle. Germline CDR1 is MDHEN and CDR2 is SYDVKM. In DNA form, the CDR3 reads TGTGCCAGCAGTTTAGGTTCAGGGGACTATGGCTACACCTTC. Its translation is CASSLGSGDYGYTF.

A remark on this clone: Other DNA sequences in the sample encode the same CDR3. This chain links TRBV6-5 with TRBJ1-2, with D possibly being TRBD1 (5 bases). CDR1 and CDR2 from the germline V gene are MNHEY and SVGAGI. CDR3 size: 13 residues. V lost 6 bases to trimming and J lost 3 bases, with 11 bases between them. Written as DNA, the CDR3 is TGTGCCAGCAGCCCACAAGGGGACTATGGCTACACCTTC. Its translation is CASSPQGDYGYTF.

V and J are TRBV24-1 and TRBJ1-4; D unclear. V lost 6 bases and J lost 1, with 5 bases in between. Germline V CDR1 and CDR2: KGHDR, SFDVKD. CDR3 length: 13 amino acids. The chain's CDR3 is CATSFQTNEKLFF. CDR3 coding DNA: TGTGCCACCAGTTTCCAAACTAATGAAAAACTGTTTTTT.

This clone has only a few counts. The chain has TRBV18 and TRBJ1-3; D is uncertain. Germline loops: CDR1 KGHSH, CDR2 LQKENI. V was trimmed by 1 base and J by 0 bases, leaving 10 bases between them. The length of the CDR3 is 16 residues. The CDR3 loop is CASSPRQNPSGNTIYF. The CDR3 DNA is TGTGCCAGCTCACCACGCCAGAATCCCTCTGGAAACACCATATATTTT.

The gene calls are TRBV10-3 and TRBJ1-3, with 8 bases aligning to TRBD1. The CDR3 has 15 amino acids. With V trimmed by 4 bases and J by 0 bases, 2 bases remained unmatched. From germline, CDR1 is ENHRY and CDR2 SYGVKD. The CDR3 DNA is TGTGCCATCAGTGGAACAGGGGGCTCTGGAAACACCATATATTTT. This codes for CAISGTGGSGNTIYF.

This clone has a single count. The J gene is TRBJ1-6, the V gene TRBV30; D may be TRBD1 (5 bases). Germline V gene data show CDR1 as GTSNPN and CDR2 as SVGIG (reference sequence). The CDR3 runs 14 residues. V was cut by 3 bases and J by 7 bases, with 13 bases left in between. In nucleotides, the CDR3 is TGTGCCTGGAGACCCGGGGGGGGGAATTCACCCCTCCACTTT. It translates to CAWRPGGGNSPLHF.

The CDR3: CASSIGTGTYEQYF. The CDR3 DNA follows: TGTGCCAGTAGTATTGGGACAGGGACCTACGAGCAGTACTTC. V is TRBV19 and J is TRBJ2-7; 9 nucleotides align to TRBD1. Germline lookup yields CDR1 LNHDA and CDR2 SQIVND (reference sequence). CDR3 length: 14 residues. V shed 3 bases and J 2 bases; nucleotides not matched to a gene: 2.

The chain recombines TRBV11-2 with TRBJ1-1; D is perhaps TRBD1 (6 bases). Trimming took off 6 bases at V and 4 bases at J, with 15 bases between the two ends. Germline V gene lookup returns CDR1 SGHAT and CDR2 FQNNGV. The CDR3 covers 14 residues. Here the CDR3 reads CASSQQGGGTEAFF. The CDR3 region has the DNA TGTGCCAGCAGTCAACAGGGCGGTGGCACTGAAGCTTTCTTT.

This chain uses TRBV19 with TRBJ1-6, with 7 bases fitting TRBD1. The CDR3 loop spans 15 amino acids. The ends lost 6 bases at V and 0 bases at J; junction bases unmatched: 2. Germline V gene lookup returns CDR1 LNHDA and CDR2 SQIVND (reference sequence). The CDR3: CASSRDSSYNSPLHF. The CDR3 nucleotides are TGTGCCAGTAGCCGGGACAGCTCCTATAATTCACCCCTCCACTTT.

The V and J genes are TRBV7-9 and TRBJ1-4, with 10 bases matching TRBD1. In germline, CDR1 is SEHNR, CDR2 FQNEAQ (reference sequence). V was clipped by 3 bases and J by 6 bases; unmatched bases: 4. The CDR3 spans 15 residues. The CDR3 bases are TGTGCCAGCAGCTTTCGTGGGACAGGGGATGAAAAACTGTTTTTT. This gives the protein CASSFRGTGDEKLFF. The entire variable domain, with the rest obtained from reference TRBV7-9 and TRBJ1-4, is as follows: DTGVSQNPRHKITKRGQNVTFRCDPISEHNRLYWYRQTLGQGPEFLTYFQNEAQLEKSRLLSDRFSAERPKGSFSTLEIQRTEQGDSAMYLCASSFRGTGDEKLFFGSGTQLSVL.

The chain links TRBV10-2 to TRBJ2-2, with D possibly matching TRBD1 (6 bases). The CDR3 length is 15 residues. Per the germline V gene, CDR1 is WSHSY and CDR2 is SAAADI. Trimming removed 8 bases at V and 2 bases at J, with 15 bases between. CDR3 coding DNA: TGCGCCAGCCTAGAAGGGACAATCAACACCGGGGAGCTGTTTTTT. It translates to CASLEGTINTGELFF.

The chain links TRBV18 to TRBJ2-1; D unclear. Germline loops: CDR1 KGHSH, CDR2 LQKENI. The CDR3 extends over 13 amino acids. The germline V and J ends were trimmed by 2 bases and 4 bases, with 6 bases remaining between them. The DNA of the CDR3 is TGTGCCAGCTCACCAGCGGCATACAATGAGCAGTTCTTC. Translation: CASSPAAYNEQFF.

The chain's CDR3 is CASSLVAGPYNEQFF. In nucleotides, the CDR3 is TGTGCCAGCAGCTTGGTGGCAGGGCCCTACAATGAGCAGTTCTTC. The V and J genes are TRBV5-4 and TRBJ2-1; a possible D gene is TRBD1 (5 bases). Germline V gene sequence: CDR1 SGHNT, CDR2 YYREEE (reference sequence). This CDR3 comprises 15 residues. The germline V and J ends were trimmed by 0 bases and 2 bases, with 9 bases remaining between them.

The V and J genes are TRBV2 and TRBJ2-2; 12 nucleotides match TRBD2. Germline V gene sequence: CDR1 SNHLY, CDR2 FYNNEI. The CDR3 has 18 residues. V lost 4 bases to trimming and J lost 5 bases; unmatched junction nucleotides: 11. The CDR3 spells CASSGYRLAGVGTGELFF. DNA for the CDR3: TGTGCCAGCAGTGGGTATAGACTAGCGGGAGTAGGAACCGGGGAGCTGTTTTTT. The whole variable domain, filled in from reference TRBV2 and TRBJ2-2, reads EPEVTQTPSHQVTQMGQEVILRCVPISNHLYFYWYRQILGQKVEFLVSFYNNEISEKSEIFDDQFSVERPDGSNFTLKIRSTKLEDSAMYFCASSGYRLAGVGTGELFFGEGSRLTVL.

The chain links TRBV28 to TRBJ1-4; 9 bases map to TRBD1. J was trimmed by 7 bases and V by 7 bases; bases with no gene match: 7. The CDR3 length is 14 residues. Germline values: CDR1 MDHEN, CDR2 SYDVKM. The CDR3 reads CASTRGTGFEKLFF. The CDR3, as DNA: TGTGCCAGCACTCGAGGGACAGGGTTTGAAAAACTGTTTTTT.

The CDR3 DNA reads TGTGCCAGCAGTACAGCCTACGAGCAGTACTTC. This sequence encodes CASSTAYEQYF. V gene TRBV6-5 combines with J gene TRBJ2-7; D ambiguous. This CDR3 has 11 amino acids. Germline V gives CDR1 MNHEY, CDR2 SVGAGI. With 5 bases removed from V and 2 bases from J, the gap between germline ends came to 4 bases.

This clone was observed a single time. The chain is built from TRBV7-2 and TRBJ1-2; no clear D. With 6 bases removed from V and 4 bases from J, the gap between germline ends came to 6 bases. Germline CDR1 is SGHTA and CDR2 is FQGNSA. The CDR3 consists of 11 residues. The chain's CDR3 is CASRQIYGYTF. The CDR3 coding sequence is TGTGCCAGCAGACAAATCTATGGCTACACCTTC.

V is TRBV27 and J is TRBJ2-1; perhaps TRBD2 as D (6 bases). CDR3 length equals 13 residues. The V end lost 0 bases, the J end lost 8 bases, and 8 bases lay between the germline ends. Per the germline V gene, CDR1 is MNHEY and CDR2 is SMNVEV (reference sequence). The CDR3 spells CASSLSWGDEQFF. The CDR3, as DNA: TGTGCCAGCAGTTTATCGTGGGGGGATGAGCAGTTCTTC.